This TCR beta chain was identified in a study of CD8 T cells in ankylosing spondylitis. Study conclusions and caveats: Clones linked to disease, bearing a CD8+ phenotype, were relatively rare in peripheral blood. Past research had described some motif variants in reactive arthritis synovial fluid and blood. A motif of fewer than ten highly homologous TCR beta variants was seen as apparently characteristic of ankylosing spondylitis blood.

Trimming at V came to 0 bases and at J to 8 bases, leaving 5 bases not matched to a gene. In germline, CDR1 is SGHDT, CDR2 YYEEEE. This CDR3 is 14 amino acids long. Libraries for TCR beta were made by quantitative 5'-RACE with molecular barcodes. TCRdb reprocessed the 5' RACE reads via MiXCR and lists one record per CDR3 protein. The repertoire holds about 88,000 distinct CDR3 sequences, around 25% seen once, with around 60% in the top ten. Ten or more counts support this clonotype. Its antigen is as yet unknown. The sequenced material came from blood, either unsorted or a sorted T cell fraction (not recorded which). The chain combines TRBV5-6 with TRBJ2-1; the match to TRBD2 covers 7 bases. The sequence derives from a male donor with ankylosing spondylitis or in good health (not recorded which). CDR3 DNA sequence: TGTGCCAGCAGCTTGGTTCGGGAGGCATATGAGCAGTTCTTC. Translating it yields CASSLVREAYEQFF.